The 9 T cell receptor beta chains presented below share a single source sample, sequenced in a study of T cells in localized non-small cell lung cancer. Some clones are missing from TCRdb's copy, which holds only in-frame ones; the method was immunoSEQ multiplex PCR. This sample has roughly 30,000 clones; roughly nine tenths occur once, and the top ten carry roughly 2.9%. The sample consisted of peripheral blood, taken before any cancer treatment. The receptors were gathered from a female donor over 55 with stage I lung adenocarcinoma.

V is TRBV19 and J is TRBJ1-1; 9 nucleotides align to TRBD1. The CDR3 is 17 residues long. V trimming: 5 bases; J trimming: 1 base; junction bases outside the gene matches: 11. Germline loops: CDR1 LNHDA, CDR2 SQIVND (reference sequence). CDR3 sequence: CASSPRQQGAGNTEAFF. CDR3 nucleotides: TGTGCCAGTAGTCCCCGACAACAGGGGGCGGGGAACACTGAAGCTTTCTTT.

J is TRBJ1-1 and V is TRBV2; no firm D call. V lost 1 base and J 4 bases, leaving 4 bases between the germline ends. Germline values: CDR1 SNHLY, CDR2 FYNNEI. The CDR3 runs 12 residues. The CDR3 coding sequence is TGTGCCAGCAGTGAAGGGGCCACTGAAGCTTTCTTT. Protein product: CASSEGATEAFF.

The rearrangement joins TRBV10-3 to TRBJ1-1; TRBD1 might be the D (6 bases). This CDR3 has 15 amino acids. Germline-derived CDR1 and CDR2 are ENHRY and SYGVKD. Trimming stripped 3 bases from V and 7 bases from J, with 18 bases between. The CDR3 nucleotides are TGTGCCATCAGTGAAGCCCCAGTAGGACAGCATGAAGCTTTCTTT. The encoded protein is CAISEAPVGQHEAFF.

The rearrangement links TRBV2 to TRBJ2-4; TRBD1 might be the D (5 bases). The CDR3 has 16 amino acids. From germline, CDR1 is SNHLY and CDR2 FYNNEI. The V and J ends lost 4 bases and 0 bases respectively, with 13 bases between them. The CDR3 DNA reads as TGTGCCAGCAGTGGTTTGGACACGGAAGCCAAAAACATTCAGTACTTC. Its translation: CASSGLDTEAKNIQYF.

The chain recombines TRBV6-5 with TRBJ2-7, with D perhaps TRBD2 (5 bases). V was pared by 2 bases and J by 5 bases, with 13 bases between. Germline-derived CDR1 and CDR2 are MNHEY and SVGAGI. There are 14 residues in the CDR3. The CDR3 reads CASSYPREVNEQYF. The CDR3 DNA reads TGTGCCAGCAGTTACCCCCGGGAAGTCAACGAGCAGTACTTC.

This rearrangement joins TRBV18 to TRBJ1-1, with TRBD1 matching over 9 bases. The CDR3 sequence is 14 residues long. In germline, CDR1 is KGHSH, CDR2 LQKENI. Germline trimming cut 6 bases from V and 4 bases from J; bases unmatched to any gene: 6. The CDR3 sequence: CASSLGQGSTEAFF. The CDR3 DNA reads as TGTGCCAGCTCCCTAGGACAGGGGAGCACTGAAGCTTTCTTT.

This clone was detected only once. The rearrangement links TRBV6-4 to TRBJ2-1; 14 bases align to TRBD2. V lost 3 bases, J lost 9 bases, and 7 bases stayed unmatched. CDR1 and CDR2 (germline): MRHNA, SNTAGT. The CDR3 covers 16 residues. The CDR3 DNA is TGTGCCAGCAGTGAAACCGGGACTAGCGGGAGTACTGAGCAGTTCTTC. It encodes CASSETGTSGSTEQFF.

The genes are TRBV9 and TRBJ1-2; D ambiguous. The CDR3 extends over 13 amino acids. CDR1 is SGDLS, CDR2 YYNGEE, per germline. The V gene lost 0 bases and the J gene lost 4 bases, with 7 bases spanning the gap. DNA for the CDR3: TGTGCCAGCAGCGTAGGGGAGGGCTATGGCTACACCTTC. It codes for CASSVGEGYGYTF.

The chain links TRBV7-9 to TRBJ2-3; no reliable D call. CDR1 and CDR2 (germline): SEHNR, FQNEAQ (reference sequence). V lost 8 bases and J lost 2, with 14 bases in between. The CDR3 has 14 amino acids. CDR3 in amino acids: CASDERVNTDTQYF. CDR3 nucleotide sequence: TGTGCCAGCGACGAGAGAGTAAACACAGATACGCAGTATTTT. Based on the CDR3 plus reference TRBV7-9 and TRBJ2-3, the full variable domain is DTGVSQNPRHKITKRGQNVTFRCDPISEHNRLYWYRQTLGQGPEFLTYFQNEAQLEKSRLLSDRFSAERPKGSFSTLEIQRTEQGDSAMYLCASDERVNTDTQYFGPGTRLTVL.